This T cell receptor (beta chain) was captured by sequencing in a study of shared clonotypes between healthy human individuals. Study-level information: Per donor, three plates held CD4 naive cells, three held CD4 memory, two held CD8 naive and one held CD8 memory.

Produced via immunoSEQ multiplex PCR; TCRdb's table is partial and in-frame only. The sample yields about 2 million clones, roughly 95% seen once. The study, taken as a whole, reports: Sampling used blood alone; tissue repertoires probably differ. Limitation of the genetic and exposure-history diversity represented came from the few donors.

This clone has just one count. Its specificity is not known. V lost 5 bases, J lost 4 bases, and 12 bases lay in between. The CDR3 consists of 13 residues. CDR1 is SGHTA and CDR2 is FQGTGA in the germline V gene. CD45RO-negative cells were positively selected for CCR7, leaving out terminally differentiated effector memory CD45RA+ cells. The study drew all its donors from Caucasian adults living in Nashville, Tennessee. The TCR originated in a man between 18 and 35 years old in good health. The chain has TRBV7-3 and TRBJ2-7; D gene uncertain. Specimen: naive CD8+ T cells sorted from blood. In DNA, the CDR3 is TGTGCCAGCAGCCAATTTCCCGGGTACGAGCAGTACTTC. It specifies CASSQFPGYEQYF.